This TCR beta chain appears in the sequencing data of a study of beta chain features in type 1 diabetes. As for the study in general: Analysis included about 110 million sorted cells drawn from all samples. Study results and caveats: Across all four CD4+ subsets, people with type 1 diabetes showed modestly shorter TCRB CDR3s. The influence of HLA type on TCRB rearrangement stayed undetermined.

The CDR3 is 14 amino acids. Germline CDR1 and CDR2: SGHVS and FQNEAQ. The V and J ends lost 7 bases and 2 bases, in that order; junction bases with no gene match: 4. This clone appeared a few times. The target antigen is unknown. All of the isolated RNA was reverse transcribed, so expressed TCRB transcripts were sequenced. Libraries were prepared by immunoSEQ multiplex PCR; TCRdb keeps only in-frame clonotypes and omits some of them. In the table there are about half a million clones, approximately 30% of which are singletons. Material for sequencing was naive CD4+ T cells from blood. V and J are TRBV7-8 and TRBJ2-2, with 7 positions matching TRBD1. This TCR was sampled from a man aged 18 to 35 in good health. This chain's CDR3 is CASTQGDNTGELFF. The CDR3 nucleotides are TGTGCCAGCACCCAGGGGGATAACACCGGGGAGCTGTTTTTT.